The rows below give T cell receptor beta chains drawn from one sample of a study of shared clonotypes between healthy human individuals. Profiled with immunoSEQ multiplex PCR; TCRdb holds only in-frame clones, not every one. The sample consists of about 2.1 million clones, 90% to 95% of them appearing once. The sequencing input was naive CD8+ T cells from PBMCs. These receptor sequences come from a man in his late teens or twenties in good health. Some clones in this sample may be carry-over from other donors' samples. CDR3s include the opening cysteine and the closing phenylalanine or tryptophan. Fields, in order: V gene, clone size, J gene, D gene, CDR3 DNA, CDR3 protein. The D gene is left open where the match is weak. Size is omitted from some rows. Given values are once, few, many or a class for expanded clones.

TRBV28	.	TRBJ2-7	TRBD2	TGTGCCAGCAGTCCCCGCGGACTAGATTTCTCCTACGAGCAGTACTTC	CASSPRGLDFSYEQYF
TRBV10-3	.	TRBJ2-4	.	TGTGCCATCGGGGACGGCGGTTCTACCAAAAACATTCAGTACTTC	CAIGDGGSTKNIQYF
TRBV7-9	.	TRBJ2-7	.	TGTGCCAGCAGCCCCCCCGTAGGGCTTACCTACGAGCAGTACTTC	CASSPPVGLTYEQYF
TRBV19	.	TRBJ2-1	TRBD1	TGTGCCAGTAGTTCGGCGGGACAGGGGGCGGGTGAGCAGTTCTTC	CASSSAGQGAGEQFF
TRBV7-9	once	TRBJ1-1	.	TGTGCCAGCAGCCCCGTCGGCAGGAACACTGAAGCTTTCTTT	CASSPVGRNTEAFF
TRBV27	.	TRBJ2-7	TRBD2	TGTGCCAGCAGTTTAATAGGGGCCGGGGGGTCTCAGTACTTC	CASSLIGAGGSQYF
TRBV28	.	TRBJ2-7	.	TGTGCCAGCAGTTTATTAGGGTACAGTACCTACGAGCAGTACTTC	CASSLLGYSTYEQYF
TRBV28	few	TRBJ1-3	TRBD1	TGTGCCACGGTCGGGACAGCAGCTGGAAACACCATATATTTT	CATVGTAAGNTIYF
TRBV5-5	.	TRBJ1-4	.	TGTGCCAGCAGCCCTATGGCGGGCCGCCAAGGGTTTATGGGTGAAAAACTGTTTTTT	CASSPMAGRQGFMGEKLFF
TRBV7-9	.	TRBJ1-1	.	TGTGCCAGCAGCTGGTCAGGGAACACTGAAGCTTTCTTT	CASSWSGNTEAFF